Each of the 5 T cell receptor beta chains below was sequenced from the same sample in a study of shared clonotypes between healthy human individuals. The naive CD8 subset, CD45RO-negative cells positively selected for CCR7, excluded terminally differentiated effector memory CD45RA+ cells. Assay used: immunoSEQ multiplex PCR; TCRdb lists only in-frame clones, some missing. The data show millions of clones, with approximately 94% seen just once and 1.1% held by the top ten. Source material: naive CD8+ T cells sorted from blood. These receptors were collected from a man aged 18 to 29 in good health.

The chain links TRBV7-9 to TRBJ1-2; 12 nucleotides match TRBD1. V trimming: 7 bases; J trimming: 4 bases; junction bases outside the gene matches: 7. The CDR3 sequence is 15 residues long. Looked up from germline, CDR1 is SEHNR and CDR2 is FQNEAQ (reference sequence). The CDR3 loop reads CASTGTGGGSYGYTF. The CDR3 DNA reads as TGTGCCAGCACAGGGACAGGGGGCGGTTCCTATGGCTACACCTTC. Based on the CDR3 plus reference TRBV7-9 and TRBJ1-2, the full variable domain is DTGVSQNPRHKITKRGQNVTFRCDPISEHNRLYWYRQTLGQGPEFLTYFQNEAQLEKSRLLSDRFSAERPKGSFSTLEIQRTEQGDSAMYLCASTGTGGGSYGYTFGSGTRLTVV.

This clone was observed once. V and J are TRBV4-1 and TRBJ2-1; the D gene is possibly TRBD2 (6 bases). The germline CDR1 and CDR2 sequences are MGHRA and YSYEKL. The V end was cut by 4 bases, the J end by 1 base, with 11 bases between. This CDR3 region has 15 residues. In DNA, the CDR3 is TGCGCCAGCAGCCTCGTGGAGGGTTCCTACAATGAGCAGTTCTTC. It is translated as CASSLVEGSYNEQFF.

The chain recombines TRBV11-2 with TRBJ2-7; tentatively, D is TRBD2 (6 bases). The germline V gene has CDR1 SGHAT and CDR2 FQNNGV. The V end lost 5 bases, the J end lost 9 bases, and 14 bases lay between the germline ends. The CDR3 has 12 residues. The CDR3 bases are TGTGCCAGCAGCGCCACCGGGACTGGGCAGTACTTC. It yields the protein CASSATGTGQYF.

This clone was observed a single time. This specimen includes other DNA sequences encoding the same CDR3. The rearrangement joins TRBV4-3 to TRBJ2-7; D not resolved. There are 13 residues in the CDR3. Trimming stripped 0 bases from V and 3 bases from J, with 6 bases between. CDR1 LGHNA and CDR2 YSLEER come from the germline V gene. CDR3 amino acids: CASSQDRVYEQYF. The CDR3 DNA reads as TGCGCCAGCAGCCAAGATAGGGTCTACGAGCAGTACTTC.

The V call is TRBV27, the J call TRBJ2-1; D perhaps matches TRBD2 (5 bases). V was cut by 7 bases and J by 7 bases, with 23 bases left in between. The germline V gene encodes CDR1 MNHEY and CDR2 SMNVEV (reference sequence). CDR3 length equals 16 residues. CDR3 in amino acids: CASTAAGSATGNEQFF. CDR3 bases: TGTGCCAGCACCGCCGCAGGTAGCGCCACCGGGAATGAGCAGTTCTTC.